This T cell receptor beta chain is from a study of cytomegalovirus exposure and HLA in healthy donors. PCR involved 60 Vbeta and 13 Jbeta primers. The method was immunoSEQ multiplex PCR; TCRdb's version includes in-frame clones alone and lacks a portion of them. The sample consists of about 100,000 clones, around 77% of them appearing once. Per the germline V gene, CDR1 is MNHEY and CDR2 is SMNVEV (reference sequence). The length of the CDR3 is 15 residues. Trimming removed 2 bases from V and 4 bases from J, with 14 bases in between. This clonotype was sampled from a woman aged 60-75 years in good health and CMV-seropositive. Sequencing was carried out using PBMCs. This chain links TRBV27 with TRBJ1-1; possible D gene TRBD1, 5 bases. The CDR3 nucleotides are TGTGCCAGCAGTTTAAAAGCAGGGCTTATCACTGAAGCTTTCTTT. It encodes CASSLKAGLITEAFF.